This TCR beta chain came from a study of T-cell reconstitution after alpha-beta-depleted transplantation in children. The authors prepared the TCRbeta library with unique molecular identifiers. TCRdb processed the PCR reads anew with MiXCR; each CDR3 protein has one entry. The data hold 300,000 to 400,000 distinct CDR3 sequences, with about a sixth observed a single time. CDR1 is SGHRS, CDR2 YFSETQ, per germline. Trimming at V came to 4 bases and at J to 6 bases, leaving 19 bases not matched to a gene. The CDR3 is made up of 20 amino acids. The specimen comprised PBMCs, mostly from graft donor cells, sampled 360 days after TCRalphabeta/CD19-depleted stem cell transplant. This TCR derives from a male patient between 2 and 9 years old who had a stem cell transplant for acute lymphoblastic leukemia, so the T cells may come from the graft donor. This chain uses TRBV5-1 with TRBJ2-2; 12 nucleotides agree with TRBD2. The CDR3 bases are TGCGCCAGCAGCCCGGGTACCGGGCTAGCGGGAGGGCCATGGTCCGGGGAGCTGTTTTTT. It specifies CASSPGTGLAGGPWSGELFF.